This T cell receptor (beta chain) was sequenced for a study of PD-L1 blockade in urothelial cancer. Study at large: From 2014, patients received atezolizumab, given as 1,200 mg intravenously every 3 weeks. Twenty-five of 29 patients were males with bladder-origin urothelial cancer. At 3 weeks (second dose) and 6 weeks after starting treatment, blood was analyzed.

CDR3 length: 18 amino acids. Germline CDR1 SEHNR, CDR2 FQNEAQ (reference sequence). V lost 4 bases, J lost 4 bases, and 16 bases stayed unmatched. The repertoire was sequenced with immunoSEQ multiplex PCR; TCRdb's copy has only in-frame clones and lacks some. The profile covers tens of thousands of clones, with 70% to 90% appearing a single time and roughly 7.3% taken by the ten largest. Time point defined: pretreatment peripheral blood. Sequenced material: PBMCs, taken around atezolizumab (anti-PD-L1) treatment. The sequence came from a man aged 35-49 years with urothelial cancer. The chain links TRBV7-9 to TRBJ2-3; TRBD2 aligns across 8 bases. The CDR3 loop is CASSSWPAGEGKADTQYF. DNA for the CDR3: TGTGCCAGCAGCTCCTGGCCAGCGGGAGAGGGGAAGGCAGATACGCAGTATTTT.